This is a list of T cell receptor beta chains from one sample in a study of tumor-infiltrating lymphocytes in localized non-small cell lung cancer. Produced via immunoSEQ multiplex PCR; TCRdb's table is partial and in-frame only. Here the sample spans about 12,000 clones, roughly 78% being singletons. Sequences were obtained from lung tumor tissue. These receptors were obtained from a human donor with non-small cell lung cancer. CDR3s leave out the opening cysteine and the closing phenylalanine or tryptophan. A D gene is named only where the DNA matches it firmly.

d_call,v_call,cdr3_aa
-,TRBV11-2,ASSFQQGINTEAF
-,TRBV27,ASGRPLDTQY
-,TRBV27,ASSPAVGDDNEQF
-,TRBV29-1,SGQTRSGEQF
-,TRBV6-5,ASRRGLYEQY
TRBD1,TRBV13,ASSLKGGGGYT
-,TRBV9,ASSPRGAVNTIY
TRBD1,TRBV7-2,ASSSNRGNYEQY
-,TRBV5-1,ASSLILTRTDTQY
-,TRBV11-2,ASSLEGRFGVANYGYT
TRBD1,TRBV5-1,ASSLAAGGGTEAF
TRBD2,TRBV2,ASSEEGAGGPKGQF
-,TRBV18,ASSERTENTEAF
-,TRBV5-4,ASSLPGRYTEAF
-,TRBV11-2,ASSSTGIRAYEQY
-,TRBV5-1,ASTHQLDSYNEQF
TRBD2,TRBV6-6,ASSPGLEAFNEQF
-,TRBV15,ATSSREANTEAF
-,TRBV19,ASSIGVSIGEETQY
-,TRBV30,AWALGTEAF
-,TRBV15,ATSRGGTQLGYT
TRBD2,TRBV11-2,ASSSSSGGTVSTYEQY
-,TRBV6-1,ASSSEGITEAF
-,TRBV5-4,ASSSRAQGSYEETQY
TRBD1,TRBV5-1,ASSPDRGLYEQY
-,TRBV19,ASRFPQANTGELF
-,TRBV5-6,ASSHFLAASTDTQY
TRBD1,TRBV6-5,ASGRDSYNSPLH
-,TRBV14,ASSQETGFNEKLF
-,TRBV6-1,ASSDLAGKAETQY
-,TRBV2,ASSGQTRNT
TRBD1,TRBV28,ASETGMNTEAF
-,TRBV7-2,ASRSPQGSYGYT
-,TRBV5-1,ASSLAPTGDTGELF
TRBD1,TRBV5-1,ASSLGQGAYGYT
-,TRBV7-9,ASSFNREGYT
-,TRBV30,AWSVTGGYGYT
-,TRBV7-2,ASSFGKTEAF
TRBD2,TRBV5-8,ASSLGGTRGEQF
-,TRBV27,ASSSLGDNEQF
-,TRBV6-6,ASREQGTGRNQPQH
-,TRBV5-5,ASSLGASLTPLSEQY
TRBD1,TRBV6-5,ASSLGQVTDTQY
TRBD2,TRBV9,ASSAGTSHYEQY
-,TRBV28,ASSLGSGSLPSGYT
-,TRBV4-1,ASSQVTNTEAF
-,TRBV4-3,ASSHRVGRGYT
TRBD1,TRBV19,ASSRQGITGELF
TRBD2,TRBV5-6,ASSLEQGGTGANVLT
-,TRBV25-1,ASSEVRQGNYGYT
-,TRBV10-3,AIRGSGRDSREQY